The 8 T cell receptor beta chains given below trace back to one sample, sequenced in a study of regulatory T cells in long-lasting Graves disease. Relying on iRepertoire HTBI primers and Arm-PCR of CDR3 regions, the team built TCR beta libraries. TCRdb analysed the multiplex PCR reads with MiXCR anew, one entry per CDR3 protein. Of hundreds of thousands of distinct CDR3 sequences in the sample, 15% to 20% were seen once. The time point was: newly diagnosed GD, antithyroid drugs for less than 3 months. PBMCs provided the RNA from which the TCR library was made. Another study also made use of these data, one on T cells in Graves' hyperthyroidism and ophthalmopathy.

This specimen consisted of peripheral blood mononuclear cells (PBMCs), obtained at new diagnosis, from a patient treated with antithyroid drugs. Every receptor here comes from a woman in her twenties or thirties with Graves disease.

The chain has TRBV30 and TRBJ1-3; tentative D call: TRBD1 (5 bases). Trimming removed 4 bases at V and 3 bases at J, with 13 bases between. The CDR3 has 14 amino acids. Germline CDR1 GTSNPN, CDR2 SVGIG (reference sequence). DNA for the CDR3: TGTGCCTGGAAGCTCGGGACTCTTGGAAACACCATATATTTT. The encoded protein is CAWKLGTLGNTIYF.

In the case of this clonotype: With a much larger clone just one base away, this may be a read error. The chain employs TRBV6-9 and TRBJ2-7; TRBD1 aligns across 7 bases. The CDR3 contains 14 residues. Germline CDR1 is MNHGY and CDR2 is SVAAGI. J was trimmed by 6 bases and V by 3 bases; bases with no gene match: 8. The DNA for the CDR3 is TGTGCCAGCAGTTACTGTCTCCGGGACAGCGAGCAGTACTTC. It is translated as CASSYCLRDSEQYF.

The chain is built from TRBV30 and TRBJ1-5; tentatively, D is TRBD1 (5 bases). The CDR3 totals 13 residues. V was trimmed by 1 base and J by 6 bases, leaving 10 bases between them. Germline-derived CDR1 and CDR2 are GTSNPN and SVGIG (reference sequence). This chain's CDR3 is CAWSGQGRQPQHF. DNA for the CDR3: TGTGCCTGGAGTGGGCAGGGACGTCAGCCCCAGCATTTT.

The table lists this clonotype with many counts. CDR3 protein: CASRDFSGSSYNEQFF. The CDR3 DNA reads TGTGCCAGCAGGGACTTTAGCGGGAGTTCCTACAATGAGCAGTTCTTC. The chain links TRBV28 to TRBJ2-1, with 9 bases identical to TRBD2. CDR1 and CDR2 (germline): MDHEN, SYDVKM. The V and J ends lost 6 bases and 1 base, in that order; junction bases with no gene match: 7. There are 16 residues in the CDR3. Combining the CDR3 with reference TRBV28 and TRBJ2-1 gives the whole variable domain DVKVTQSSRYLVKRTGEKVFLECVQDMDHENMFWYRQDPGLGLRLIYFSYDVKMKEKGDIPEGYSVSREKKERFSLILESASTNQTSMYLCASRDFSGSSYNEQFFGPGTRLTVL.

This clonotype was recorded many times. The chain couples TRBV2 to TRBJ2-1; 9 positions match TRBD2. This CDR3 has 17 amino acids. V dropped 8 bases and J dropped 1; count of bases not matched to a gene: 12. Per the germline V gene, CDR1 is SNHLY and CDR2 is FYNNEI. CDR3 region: CASQSLGLANSYNEQFF. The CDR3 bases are TGTGCCAGCCAGTCTCTGGGACTAGCAAATTCCTACAATGAGCAGTTCTTC.

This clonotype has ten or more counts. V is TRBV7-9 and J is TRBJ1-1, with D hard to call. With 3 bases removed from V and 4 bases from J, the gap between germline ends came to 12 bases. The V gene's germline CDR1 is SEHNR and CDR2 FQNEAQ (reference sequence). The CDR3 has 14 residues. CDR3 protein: CASSFGTGSTEAFF. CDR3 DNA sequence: TGTGCCAGCAGCTTCGGTACGGGGAGCACTGAAGCTTTCTTT. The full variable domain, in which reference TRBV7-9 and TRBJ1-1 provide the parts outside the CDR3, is DTGVSQNPRHKITKRGQNVTFRCDPISEHNRLYWYRQTLGQGPEFLTYFQNEAQLEKSRLLSDRFSAERPKGSFSTLEIQRTEQGDSAMYLCASSFGTGSTEAFFGQGTRLTVV.

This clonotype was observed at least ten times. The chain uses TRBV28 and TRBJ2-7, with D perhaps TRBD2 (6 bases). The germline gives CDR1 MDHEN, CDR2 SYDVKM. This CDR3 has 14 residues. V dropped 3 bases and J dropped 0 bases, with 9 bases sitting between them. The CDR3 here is CASSFWTNSYEQYF. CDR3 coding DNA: TGTGCCAGCAGTTTTTGGACTAACTCCTACGAGCAGTACTTC.

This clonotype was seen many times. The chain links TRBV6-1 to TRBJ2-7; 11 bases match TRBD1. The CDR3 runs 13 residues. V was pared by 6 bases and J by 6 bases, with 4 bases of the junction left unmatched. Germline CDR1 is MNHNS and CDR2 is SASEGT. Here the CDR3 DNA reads TGTGCCAGCAGACCCGGGACAGGGGGCGAGCAGTACTTC. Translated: CASRPGTGGEQYF.